A selection of T cell receptor beta chains follows, all from one sample in a study of cytomegalovirus exposure and HLA in healthy donors. Data came from immunoSEQ multiplex PCR; TCRdb stores just in-frame clones and leaves some out. This table has some 140,000 clones, around 83% appearing once. Sequencing input: PBMCs. Receptor source: a male donor in good health and CMV-seropositive. The CDR3 runs from the conserved cysteine through the conserved F or W. The order of the fields is V gene, J gene, D gene, clone size, CDR3 DNA, CDR3 protein. A D gene is named only where the DNA matches it firmly. Clone size is not always given. Where it is, it says once, few, many or a class for expanded clones.

>TRBV27|TRBJ2-5|TRBD1|-
TGTGCCAGCAGGCCGGGACAGGGGTTGGCAGAGACCCAGTACTTC
CASRPGQGLAETQYF
>TRBV5-1|TRBJ2-3|-|-
TGCGCCAGCAGCTTGGGAGTATTTGGGGCAGGGGGCACAGATACGCAGTATTTT
CASSLGVFGAGGTDTQYF
>TRBV4-3|TRBJ1-4|TRBD1|-
TGCGCCAGCAGCCAAGTCACCGGGACAGGGAGTGAAAAACTGTTTTTT
CASSQVTGTGSEKLFF
>TRBV6-1|TRBJ2-7|TRBD2|-
TGTGCCAGCGCGGACATTGGGACTATCTACGAGCAGTACTTC
CASADIGTIYEQYF
>TRBV2|TRBJ1-5|-|-
TGTGCCAGCAGTGACAGGGGAGGCAATCAGCCCCAGCATTTT
CASSDRGGNQPQHF
>TRBV6-5|TRBJ1-3|TRBD1|-
TGTGCCAGCAGTTACGGGACAGGTTCTGGAAACACCATATATTTT
CASSYGTGSGNTIYF
>TRBV11-1|TRBJ2-5|TRBD1|-
TGTGCCAGCAGCCGTAGGACAGGGGGCTTTGAGACCCAGTACTTC
CASSRRTGGFETQYF
>TRBV28|TRBJ2-7|TRBD1|few
TGTGCCAGCAGTGATAGGACAGGGCCCTACGAGCAGTACTTC
CASSDRTGPYEQYF
>TRBV5-1|TRBJ2-2|-|-
TGCGCCAGCGCAACAGCTACCGGGGAGCTGTTTTTT
CASATATGELFF
>TRBV6-5|TRBJ2-3|TRBD2|-
TGTGCCAGCAGTTATTCACTAGCGGACTACACAGATACGCAGTATTTT
CASSYSLADYTDTQYF
>TRBV10-3|TRBJ1-2|-|-
TGTGCCACCTCGGACAGCTATGGCTACACCTTC
CATSDSYGYTF
>TRBV19|TRBJ1-2|-|-
TGTGCCAGTAACCCAAAGGACAAATTATATGGCTACACCTTC
CASNPKDKLYGYTF
>TRBV5-1|TRBJ1-2|-|-
TGCGCCAGCAAAACGACAGGAGGCCCTGATGGCTACACCTTC
CASKTTGGPDGYTF
>TRBV4-3|TRBJ2-4|-|once
TGCGCCAGCAGCCAAGATAGTCTGGGCCAGGGGAAAAACATTCAGTACTTC
CASSQDSLGQGKNIQYF
>TRBV15|TRBJ2-7|TRBD1|once
TGTGCCACCAGCAGAGTACCCGGACAGGGGGCCTACGAGCAGTACTTC
CATSRVPGQGAYEQYF
>TRBV27|TRBJ1-5|-|once
TGTGCCAGCAGTTTTTCAGGGAATCAGCCCCAGCATTTT
CASSFSGNQPQHF
>TRBV2|TRBJ2-7|TRBD2|-
TGTGCCAGCTCGGGGGGTCCTCTCTACGAGCAGTACTTC
CASSGGPLYEQYF